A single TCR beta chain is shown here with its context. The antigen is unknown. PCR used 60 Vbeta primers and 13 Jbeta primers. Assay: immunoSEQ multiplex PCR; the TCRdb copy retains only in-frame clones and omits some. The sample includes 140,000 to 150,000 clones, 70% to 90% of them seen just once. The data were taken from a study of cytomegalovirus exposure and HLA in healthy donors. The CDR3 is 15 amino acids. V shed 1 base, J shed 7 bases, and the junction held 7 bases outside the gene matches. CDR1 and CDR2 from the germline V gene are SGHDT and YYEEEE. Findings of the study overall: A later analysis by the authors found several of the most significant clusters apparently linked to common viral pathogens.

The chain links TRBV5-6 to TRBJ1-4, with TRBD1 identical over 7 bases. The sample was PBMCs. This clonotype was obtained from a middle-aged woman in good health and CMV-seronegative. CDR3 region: CASSLMRGLGEKLFF. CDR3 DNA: TGTGCCAGCAGCTTGATGAGGGGGCTTGGTGAAAAACTGTTTTTT.